The 29 T cell receptor beta chains presented below share a single source sample, sequenced in a study of identical twins. TCRdb processed the 5' RACE reads anew with MiXCR; each CDR3 protein has one entry. The sample yields roughly 240,000 distinct CDR3 sequences, about 7% seen once. In addition, the sample was reused for a study of yellow fever vaccine responses in identical twins.

Sequenced: memory (CD45RO+) T cells sorted from blood. Source of these receptors: a woman in her late teens or twenties in good health.

This clonotype was recorded a few times. The CDR3: CATQGQGGGNEQFF. The CDR3 DNA reads as TGCGCCACACAGGGACAGGGTGGAGGAAATGAGCAGTTCTTC. The chain uses TRBV10-2 and TRBJ2-1; 9 nucleotides align to TRBD1. V trimming: 10 bases; J trimming: 7 bases; junction bases outside the gene matches: 11. This CDR3 spans 14 amino acids. The germline gives CDR1 WSHSY, CDR2 SAAADI.

This clonotype was seen at least ten times. The rearrangement uses TRBV3-1 and TRBJ2-7; TRBD2 aligns across 9 bases. CDR3 length equals 16 residues. V trimming: 1 base; J trimming: 6 bases; junction bases outside the gene matches: 10. Germline V gives CDR1 LGHDT, CDR2 YNNKEL (reference sequence). The CDR3 sequence: CASSQGVAGARIEQYF. Here the CDR3 DNA reads TGTGCCAGCAGCCAAGGAGTAGCGGGAGCTCGGATCGAGCAGTACTTC.

This clonotype was seen only a few times. The rearrangement links TRBV5-1 to TRBJ2-1, with D possibly matching TRBD2 (6 bases). There are 17 residues in the CDR3. Trimming took 3 bases from V and 4 from J, leaving 20 bases between them. In germline, CDR1 is SGHRS, CDR2 YFSETQ. The CDR3 is CASSYGRTIAAYNEQFF. CDR3 nucleotide sequence: TGCGCCAGCAGCTACGGACGGACTATAGCGGCATACAATGAGCAGTTCTTC.

This clonotype appeared many times. This chain uses TRBV6-5 with TRBJ2-5; D is uncertain. Trimming took off 2 bases at V and 2 bases at J, with 9 bases between the two ends. The CDR3 contains 14 residues. Per the germline V gene, CDR1 is MNHEY and CDR2 is SVGAGI. CDR3 amino acids: CASSYGVTQETQYF. CDR3 coding DNA: TGTGCCAGCAGTTACGGTGTTACTCAAGAGACCCAGTACTTC.

This clonotype was counted many times. V gene TRBV6-6 combines with J gene TRBJ1-1, with a possible D match to TRBD1 (5 bases). V lost 5 bases and J 9 bases, leaving 10 bases between the germline ends. CDR1 MNHNY and CDR2 SVGAGI come from the germline V gene (reference sequence). CDR3 length equals 11 residues. DNA of the CDR3: TGTGCCAGCAGTCAACAGGAGAAAGCTTTCTTT. It translates to CASSQQEKAFF.

This clonotype has ten or more counts. This sequence joins TRBV6-1 and TRBJ2-5; D ambiguous. Germline V lookup: CDR1 MNHNS, CDR2 SASEGT. This CDR3 is 16 amino acids long. V was cut by 6 bases and J by 5 bases, with 22 bases left in between. The CDR3 spells CASSLPLVGYRETQYF. DNA of the CDR3: TGTGCCAGCAGCCTCCCTCTTGTGGGATATCGGGAGACCCAGTACTTC.

This clonotype has ten or more counts. The V call is TRBV3-1, the J call TRBJ1-1; D is undetermined. Germline loops: CDR1 LGHDT, CDR2 YNNKEL (reference sequence). The CDR3 runs 11 residues. The V gene lost 2 bases and the J gene lost 5 bases, with 3 bases spanning the gap. The CDR3: CASSQWTEAFF. In nucleotides, the CDR3 is TGTGCCAGCAGCCAATGGACTGAAGCTTTCTTT.

This clonotype was seen a handful of times. The V call is TRBV20-1, the J call TRBJ2-7, with D perhaps matching TRBD1 (5 bases). V lost 7 bases to trimming and J lost 3 bases, with 7 bases between them. CDR3 length equals 10 residues. The V gene's germline CDR1 is DFQATT and CDR2 SNEGSKA (reference sequence). The DNA for the CDR3 is TGCAGTGTTGACAGCTACGAGCAGTACGTC. Translation: CSVDSYEQYV.

Ten or more counts support this clonotype. The chain carries TRBV4-1 and TRBJ2-2, with 8 bases identical to TRBD1. CDR3 length: 15 amino acids. Germline V lookup: CDR1 MGHRA, CDR2 YSYEKL. V shed 3 bases, J shed 4 bases, and the junction held 4 bases outside the gene matches. CDR3: CASSQRTGRTGELFF. DNA for the CDR3: TGCGCCAGCAGCCAGAGGACAGGGCGCACCGGGGAGCTGTTTTTT.

This clonotype was seen at least ten times. The chain carries TRBV4-2 and TRBJ2-7; weak D call: TRBD2 (6 bases). V was cut by 3 bases and J by 2 bases, with 17 bases left in between. The CDR3 is made up of 16 amino acids. CDR1 is LGHNA, CDR2 YNFKEQ, per germline. CDR3 region: CASSQTRTNGPYEQYF. DNA of the CDR3: TGTGCCAGCAGCCAGACACGGACTAACGGTCCCTACGAGCAGTACTTC.

This chain connects TRBV11-3 to TRBJ1-1; D perhaps matches TRBD1 (5 bases). The length of the CDR3 is 14 residues. The germline CDR1 and CDR2 sequences are SGHNT and YENEEA. The V end was cut by 3 bases, the J end by 4 bases, with 12 bases between. The CDR3 region has the DNA TGTGCCAGCAGCTTGCACAGGTCTCTCACTGAAGCTTTCTTT. Protein: CASSLHRSLTEAFF.

This clonotype showed up many times. The V gene is TRBV3-1, the J gene TRBJ2-7; D is ambiguous. Germline lookup yields CDR1 LGHDT and CDR2 YNNKEL (reference sequence). V dropped 6 bases and J dropped 7 bases, with 10 bases sitting between them. This CDR3 has 11 amino acids. In nucleotides, the CDR3 is TGTGCCAGCAGGGGCATCGGGGAGCAGTACTTC. It is translated as CASRGIGEQYF.

This clonotype was seen a few times. V and J are TRBV5-5 and TRBJ2-7, with D possibly being TRBD2 (5 bases). The V end lost 1 base, the J end lost 2 bases, and 10 bases lay between the germline ends. The CDR3 runs 14 residues. The germline V gene encodes CDR1 SGHKS and CDR2 YYEKEE (reference sequence). The CDR3 nucleotides read TGTGCCAGCAGCTTGACAGAGGGAACCTACGAGCAGTACGTC. Protein product: CASSLTEGTYEQYV.

This clonotype was detected many times. The chain joins TRBV12-3 or TRBV12-4 to TRBJ2-3; TRBD2 might be the D (6 bases). V dropped 6 bases and J dropped 4 bases, with 14 bases sitting between them. The length of the CDR3 is 14 residues. The CDR3 DNA follows: TGTGCCAGCAGGGTCCCCGGAGGGGCAGATACGCAGTATTTT. Amino acid sequence: CASRVPGGADTQYF.

The chain uses TRBV27 and TRBJ2-3; 10 positions match TRBD2. The germline V gene encodes CDR1 MNHEY and CDR2 SMNVEV (reference sequence). The CDR3 has 14 residues. After removal of 10 bases from V and 4 bases from J, the junction contained 8 bases not matched to a gene. The CDR3 spells CATRELAGADTQYF. CDR3 nucleotides: TGTGCCACCAGAGAGCTAGCGGGAGCAGATACGCAGTATTTT.

The CDR3 loop reads CASSQDEGKKTQYF. In DNA form, the CDR3 reads TGTGCCAGCAGCCAAGATGAGGGAAAAAAGACCCAGTACTTC. V and J are TRBV3-1 and TRBJ2-5, with D possibly being TRBD2 (5 bases). Germline lookup yields CDR1 LGHDT and CDR2 YNNKEL (reference sequence). V lost 0 bases and J lost 6, with 11 bases in between. The length of the CDR3 is 14 residues.

V and J are TRBV10-3 and TRBJ1-1; D not certain. The CDR3 contains 12 residues. Germline V gene lookup returns CDR1 ENHRY and CDR2 SYGVKD. V was shortened by 10 bases and J by 7 bases, with 16 bases between the two germline ends. The DNA for the CDR3 is TGTGCCACCCGGGAGGGCGCTGGTGAAGCTTTCTTT. Amino acids: CATREGAGEAFF.

This clonotype has a count of ten or more. The gene calls are TRBV27 and TRBJ2-7, with TRBD2 as a possible D gene (7 bases). V gave up 4 bases and J gave up 7 bases, with 20 bases separating them. Germline assignment: CDR1 MNHEY and CDR2 SMNVEV (reference sequence). This CDR3 is built from 15 residues. The CDR3 bases are TGTGCCAGCAGTTCTTTAGGGGGAGGGCCTGAGGAGCAGTACTTC. This sequence encodes CASSSLGGGPEEQYF.

This clonotype was counted ten times or more. The chain carries TRBV6-5 and TRBJ1-4; 8 bases map to TRBD1. V gave up 0 bases and J gave up 6 bases; unmatched junction bases: 6. Germline CDR1 and CDR2: MNHEY and SVGAGI. The CDR3 consists of 16 residues. CDR3 loop: CASSYSPGQADEKLFF. CDR3 DNA sequence: TGTGCCAGCAGTTACTCCCCGGGACAGGCGGATGAAAAACTGTTTTTT.

This chain joins TRBV20-1 and TRBJ2-3, with 8 bases lining up with TRBD2. CDR3 length equals 14 residues. CDR1 DFQATT and CDR2 SNEGSKA come from the germline V gene (reference sequence). The ends lost 3 bases at V and 0 bases at J; junction bases unmatched: 2. CDR3 nucleotides: TGCAGTGCTAGGGGCGGGAGGAGCACAGATACGCAGTATTTT. Protein sequence: CSARGGRSTDTQYF.

This clonotype was detected a few times. The J gene is TRBJ2-5, the V gene TRBV5-1, with D perhaps being TRBD1 or TRBD2 (5 bases each). Trimming took off 2 bases at V and 1 base at J, with 12 bases between the two ends. The germline CDR1 and CDR2 sequences are SGHRS and YFSETQ. This CDR3 contains 15 residues. This CDR3 is CASSFRPGSQETQYF. As DNA, the CDR3 is TGCGCCAGCAGCTTCCGACCAGGGAGCCAAGAGACCCAGTACTTC.

This clonotype has ten or more counts. The rearrangement uses TRBV12-3 or TRBV12-4 and TRBJ1-2, with 7 bases matching TRBD1. The CDR3 is made up of 13 amino acids. V was pared by 5 bases and J by 2 bases, with 2 bases of the junction left unmatched. Here the CDR3 reads CASSVTGNYGYTF. CDR3 DNA sequence: TGTGCCAGCAGTGTGACAGGGAACTATGGCTACACCTTC.

This clonotype appeared many times. CDR3 amino acids: CASSPARSGELFF. CDR3 sequence (DNA): TGCGCCAGCAGCCCGGCCCGGAGCGGGGAGCTGTTTTTT. The chain combines TRBV5-1 with TRBJ2-2, with D hard to call. The germline V and J ends were trimmed by 4 bases and 7 bases, with 11 bases remaining between them. Per germline, CDR1 SGHRS and CDR2 YFSETQ. The CDR3 has 13 residues. The whole variable domain, remainder taken from reference TRBV5-1 and TRBJ2-2, is KAGVTQTPRYLIKTRGQQVTLSCSPISGHRSVSWYQQTPGQGLQFLFEYFSETQRNKGNFPGRFSGRQFSNSRSEMNVSTLELGDSALYLCASSPARSGELFFGEGSRLTVL.

The chain links TRBV11-3 to TRBJ1-1; D not certain. The V end lost 5 bases, the J end lost 3 bases, and 7 bases lay between the germline ends. The CDR3 is 12 residues long. Germline V gene data show CDR1 as SGHNT and CDR2 as YENEEA. CDR3 loop: CASSIQDTEAFF. The DNA for the CDR3 is TGTGCCAGCAGCATCCAGGACACTGAAGCTTTCTTT.

V and J are TRBV28 and TRBJ2-2, with TRBD2 matching over 16 bases. Germline CDR1 reads MDHEN; CDR2 reads SYDVKM. This CDR3 has 18 amino acids. The V gene end was trimmed by 7 bases and the J gene end by 4 bases; junction bases not matched to a gene: 9. The CDR3 loop is CASKPGLAGGPVTGELFF. CDR3 nucleotides: TGTGCCAGCAAACCGGGACTAGCGGGAGGGCCAGTCACCGGGGAGCTGTTTTTT.

This clonotype came up many times. V and J are TRBV20-1 and TRBJ2-7; D tentatively reads TRBD1 or TRBD2 (5 bases each). Germline CDR1 reads DFQATT; CDR2 reads SNEGSKA (reference sequence). The CDR3 length is 11 residues. The V gene lost 3 bases and the J gene lost 5 bases, with 8 bases spanning the gap. In DNA form, the CDR3 reads TGCAGTGCTAGGAGGGGAGACGAGCAGTACGTC. This codes for CSARRGDEQYV.

This clonotype has at least ten counts. At one end the junction does not follow the germline gene, possibly because of a read error. The CDR3 coding sequence is TGTGCCAGCAGCCAAGCGGGGGGGAACACCGGGGAGCTGTTTTTT. Amino acid sequence: CASSQAGGNTGELFF. The chain links TRBV4-1 to TRBJ2-2; 9 nucleotides align to TRBD2. Looked up from germline, CDR1 is MGHRA and CDR2 is YSYEKL. This CDR3 is 15 amino acids long.

This clonotype showed up just a few times. This chain links TRBV7-9 with TRBJ2-3, with D tentatively TRBD1 (5 bases). This CDR3 region has 15 residues. Deletions cut 5 bases from V and 2 bases from J, with 14 bases between. CDR1 is SEHNR and CDR2 is FQNEAQ in the germline V gene (reference sequence). CDR3 region: CASSPDRDDTDTQYF. The CDR3 DNA reads TGTGCCAGCAGCCCCGACAGAGACGACACAGATACGCAGTATTTT.

The chain carries TRBV7-8 and TRBJ2-5; possible D gene TRBD2, 6 bases. The CDR3 runs to 17 residues. Trimming pared 4 bases from V and 5 bases from J, leaving 23 bases between. The germline CDR1 and CDR2 sequences are SGHVS and FQNEAQ. The CDR3 bases are TGTGCCAGCAGCTCCTTAAAGACTATTGCGGGACTGGAGACCCAGTACTTC. It translates to CASSSLKTIAGLETQYF.